This T cell receptor (beta chain) was recovered during a study of cytomegalovirus exposure and HLA in healthy donors. V was shortened by 1 base and J by 0 bases, with 10 bases between the two germline ends. CDR1 SGHRS and CDR2 YFSETQ come from the germline V gene. This CDR3 has 16 residues. The data were produced by immunoSEQ multiplex PCR, yet TCRdb's version contains in-frame clones alone and is incomplete. This table holds over 200,000 clones, roughly 88% found once. Input material: PBMCs. The chain is built from TRBV5-1 and TRBJ1-4; the D is unclear. This TCR came from a woman younger than 35 in good health and CMV-seronegative. The CDR3 reads CASSLYVTATNEKLFF. The CDR3 DNA reads TGCGCCAGCAGCTTGTACGTTACAGCAACTAATGAAAAACTGTTTTTT.